What follows is one T cell receptor beta chain and its context. The source of the sample is a study of technical replicates of blood from a few donors. Germline V CDR1 and CDR2: WSHSY, SAAADI. Trimming removed 4 bases at V and 4 bases at J, with 7 bases between. This CDR3 has 12 residues. Generated by immunoSEQ multiplex PCR, the TCRdb table keeps only in-frame clones and is missing some. Here the sample spans around 17,000 clones, roughly 84% being singletons. Sequenced sample: PBMCs. The chain couples TRBV10-2 to TRBJ1-2, with D perhaps matching TRBD1 (5 bases). The sequence derives from a human donor in good health. The CDR3 region has the DNA TGCGCCAGCAGTGCTGACAGCTATGGCTACACCTTC. It translates to CASSADSYGYTF.